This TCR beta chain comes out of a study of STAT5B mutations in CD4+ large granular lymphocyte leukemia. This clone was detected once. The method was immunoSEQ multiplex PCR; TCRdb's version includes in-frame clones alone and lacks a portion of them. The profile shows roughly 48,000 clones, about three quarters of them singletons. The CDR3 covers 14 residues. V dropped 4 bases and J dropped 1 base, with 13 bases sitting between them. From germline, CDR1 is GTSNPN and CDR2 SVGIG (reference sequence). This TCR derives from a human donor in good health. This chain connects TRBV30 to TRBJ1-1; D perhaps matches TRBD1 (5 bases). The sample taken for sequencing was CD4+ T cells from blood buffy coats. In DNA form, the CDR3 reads TGTGCCTGGACGGGGGTCCAAGGGAACACTGAAGCTTTCTTT. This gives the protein CAWTGVQGNTEAFF.